This T cell receptor (beta chain) was sequenced in a study of blood T cell repertoires in COVID-19 (dated by TCRdb to between 2020 and 2021). General notes on the study: Collaborator samples came from the United States, Italy and Spain and covered acute and convalescent phases of COVID-19. The prospective study material was composed of cDNA or gDNA derived from T cells, B-cell-depleted T cells, or PBMCs. The dataset comprised deeply sampled blood TCRbeta repertoires from subjects exposed to, actively infected with, or recovered from COVID-19. The repertoires were made available in a free public database intended to serve as a resource for research on the immune response to SARS-CoV-2. Samples were obtained from the ongoing ImmuneRACE study (first 160 participants) and from some 1,300 subjects provided by 6 global collaborators. Sample metadata almost always included a de-identified subject ID, COVID-19 status, age in years and sex. HLA class I and class II types, where available, came from metadata supplied by the sample provider rather than from assay-based typing.

The germline V gene sets CDR1 to LGHNA and CDR2 to YSLEER. The trim is 4 bases for V and 2 bases for J, with a gap of 14 bases between the germline ends. The CDR3 goes from the cysteine to the phenylalanine over 15 residues. The CDR3 DNA has 45 bases and is translated from base 1. TCRbeta CDR3 regions were amplified from genomic DNA by means of the immunoSEQ Assay, a bias-controlled multiplex PCR. On the study's bioinformatics: Nucleated cell counts per sample were estimated from amplification of reference gene primers within the assay. To quantify the absolute abundance of each unique TCRbeta CDR3 rearrangement, sequence reads were collapsed and filtered. For each sample, productive Simpson clonality was calculated as the square root of Simpson's diversity index over productive rearrangements. Sourced from immuneACCESS, this table was stored by TCRdb with only in-frame sequences that have V and J called. A share of the clones is absent; for the studies checked, an unresolved V gene accounts for under half, and the remainder has no known explanation. V and J calls and clone size are those listed in that table; D and trimming were worked out from the DNA. This sample gives 10,000 or so clones in total; more than 80% of them show up just once. More than 5% of the sample is taken by the ten largest.

On the study overall, not on this receptor specifically: Clinical and demographic metadata were provided uncurated, with the amount varying by source and participant.

On this clone: The target of this receptor is not known. No per-base quality is available; no much larger clone lies one base away.

The collaborating institutions used their own protocols to collect whole blood in K2EDTA tubes. For TCRbeta analysis, collaborators shipped samples as frozen whole blood, isolated PBMCs, or DNA extracted from either of those sample types. Sequenced sample: peripheral blood. In this chain, TRBV4-3 is recombined with TRBJ2-5, and TRBD2 may be the D gene, going by 6 matching bases. The sequence was collected from a human donor in a cohort sampled during active COVID-19. The CDR3 region reads CASSPKGSGQETQYF. The nucleotides read TGCGCCAGCAGCCCAAAGGGTAGCGGACAAGAGACCCAGTACTTC.